This entry is about one T cell receptor beta chain. These data originate in a study of blood T cell repertoires in COVID-19. V shed 4 bases and J shed 0 bases, with 10 bases lying between them. The germline V gene has CDR1 SGHNT and CDR2 YYREEE (reference sequence). The CDR3 has 15 residues. Cohort 3 donors counted as recovered after two negative PCRs, clearance, or resolved symptoms. The method was immunoSEQ multiplex PCR; TCRdb's version includes in-frame clones alone and lacks a portion of them. The sample records 400,000 to 450,000 clones, 75% to 90% being singletons. V is TRBV5-4 and J is TRBJ2-2; D may be TRBD1 (5 bases). This receptor was obtained from a man aged 25-45 years who had recovered from COVID-19. Sequencing was carried out using PBMCs or T cells enriched from blood (not recorded which). As DNA, the CDR3 is TGTGCCAGCAGCCGCGGACAAGCGAACACCGGGGAGCTGTTTTTT. It translates to CASSRGQANTGELFF.